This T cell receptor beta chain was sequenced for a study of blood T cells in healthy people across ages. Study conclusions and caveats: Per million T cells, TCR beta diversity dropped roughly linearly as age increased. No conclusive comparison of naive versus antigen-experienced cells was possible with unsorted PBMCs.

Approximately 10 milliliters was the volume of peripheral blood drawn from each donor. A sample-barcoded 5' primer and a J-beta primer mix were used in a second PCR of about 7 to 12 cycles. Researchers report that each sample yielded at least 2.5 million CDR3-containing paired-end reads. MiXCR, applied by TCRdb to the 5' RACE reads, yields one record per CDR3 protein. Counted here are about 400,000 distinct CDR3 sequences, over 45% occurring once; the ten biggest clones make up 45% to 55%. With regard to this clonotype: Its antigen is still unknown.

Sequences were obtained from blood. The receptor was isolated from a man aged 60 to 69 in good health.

This CDR3 is CASSSGSPNEQFF. The CDR3 DNA reads as TGTGCCAGCAGCTCAGGATCCCCCAATGAGCAGTTCTTC. The chain carries TRBV7-3 and TRBJ2-1; no reliable D call. This CDR3 comprises 13 residues. CDR1 is SGHTA and CDR2 is FQGTGA in the germline V gene. V dropped 4 bases and J dropped 6 bases, with 10 bases sitting between them.